The 15 T cell receptor beta chains given below trace back to one sample, sequenced in a study of spatial heterogeneity in lung cancer. From the 5' RACE reads, TCRdb called clonotypes with MiXCR, one entry per CDR3 protein. There are tens of thousands of distinct CDR3 sequences in the sample; less than 9% occur only once, and less than 3.5% lies in the top ten. This sample's time point: sample taken at primary tumor resection. TCRs were sequenced from unsorted whole RNA of tumor, nontumor lung or PBMC. The sample here was PBMCs, taken at surgery. The receptors come from a female donor with early-stage non-small cell lung cancer.

There are a few counts of this clonotype. V and J are TRBV5-1 and TRBJ2-3; D call uncertain. V was cut by 3 bases and J by 0 bases, with 11 bases left in between. The CDR3 runs 15 residues. Germline CDR1 SGHRS, CDR2 YFSETQ. CDR3 in DNA: TGCGCCAGCAGCTGGACCACGACTAGCACAGATACGCAGTATTTT. Translation: CASSWTTTSTDTQYF.

This clonotype was recorded at least ten times. This chain uses TRBV28 with TRBJ2-6; TRBD1 aligns across 7 bases. V lost 6 bases, J lost 0 bases, and 2 bases stayed unmatched. The CDR3 covers 15 residues. Germline V gene sequence: CDR1 MDHEN, CDR2 SYDVKM. The CDR3 coding sequence is TGTGCCAGCAGCCGGGACAGCTCTGGGGCCAACGTCCTGACTTTC. Translating gives CASSRDSSGANVLTF.

This clonotype was observed a handful of times. V usage is TRBV29-1 and J usage is TRBJ1-2; TRBD1 matches at 8 bases. There are 16 residues in the CDR3. In germline, CDR1 is SQVTM, CDR2 ANQGSEA. V lost 5 bases, J lost 6 bases, and 17 bases stayed unmatched. The chain's CDR3 is CSVNRDPGQVADGYTF. The DNA for the CDR3 is TGCAGCGTTAATCGCGACCCGGGACAGGTAGCGGATGGCTACACCTTC.

This clonotype came up a few times. J is TRBJ2-1 and V is TRBV6-2 or TRBV6-3; 7 bases are shared with TRBD1. The germline gives CDR1 MNHEY, CDR2 SVGEGT. Germline trimming cut 0 bases from V and 7 bases from J; bases unmatched to any gene: 9. This CDR3 has 16 amino acids. The CDR3 protein is CASSYSRQGVRNEQFF. The CDR3 coding sequence is TGTGCCAGCAGTTACTCGAGACAGGGCGTTAGGAATGAGCAGTTCTTC.

This clonotype has only a few counts. DNA for the CDR3: TGTGCCAGCAGATCCTATTTAGACACTGAAGCTTTCTTT. Amino acid sequence: CASRSYLDTEAFF. The rearrangement joins TRBV27 to TRBJ1-1, with no clear D. V lost 6 bases and J 3 bases, leaving 11 bases between the germline ends. Germline CDR1 MNHEY, CDR2 SMNVEV (reference sequence). The CDR3 is made up of 13 amino acids.

This clonotype was found many times. V gene TRBV29-1 combines with J gene TRBJ1-2; a possible D gene is TRBD1 (5 bases). The CDR3 runs 11 residues. CDR1 and CDR2 (germline): SQVTM, ANQGSEA. V dropped 7 bases and J dropped 6 bases, with 12 bases sitting between them. CDR3 region: CSANQGDGYTF. CDR3 nucleotides: TGCAGCGCCAACCAGGGCGATGGCTACACCTTC. The full variable domain, completed using reference TRBV29-1 and TRBJ1-2, is SAVISQKPSRDICQRGTSLTIQCQVDSQVTMMFWYRQQPGQSLTLIATANQGSEATYESGFVIDKFPISRPNLTFSTLTVSNMSPEDSSIYLCSANQGDGYTFGSGTRLTVV.

This clonotype was observed many times. V gene TRBV5-1 combines with J gene TRBJ2-3, with D perhaps matching TRBD1 (6 bases). The V gene's germline CDR1 is SGHRS and CDR2 YFSETQ. V lost 5 bases to trimming and J lost 2 bases, with 18 bases between them. The CDR3 contains 16 residues. The CDR3 DNA follows: TGCGCCAGCAGAGCGACGACTTGGGACACCACAGATACGCAGTATTTT. It yields the protein CASRATTWDTTDTQYF.

This clonotype was observed many times. The chain combines TRBV20-1 with TRBJ2-5; 8 nucleotides agree with TRBD2. V lost 3 bases, J lost 0 bases, and 18 bases stayed unmatched. The CDR3 spans 19 residues. Per the germline V gene, CDR1 is DFQATT and CDR2 is SNEGSKA (reference sequence). In nucleotides, the CDR3 is TGCAGTGCTAGGGATAGGACGGGGGGGATCTTTAGGTACCAAGAGACCCAGTACTTC. As protein: CSARDRTGGIFRYQETQYF.

This clonotype was observed many times. J is TRBJ2-3 and V is TRBV11-2; D is perhaps TRBD1 (6 bases). The CDR3 has 13 residues. The V and J ends lost 3 bases and 4 bases respectively, with 8 bases between them. Germline V gene data show CDR1 as SGHAT and CDR2 as FQNNGV. As DNA, the CDR3 is TGTGCCAGCAGCTTCGGACAGCCAGATACGCAGTATTTT. It encodes CASSFGQPDTQYF.

V gene TRBV3-1 combines with J gene TRBJ1-1; D is unresolved. CDR3 size: 14 residues. Germline V CDR1 and CDR2: LGHDT, YNNKEL (reference sequence). Deletions cut 3 bases from V and 1 base from J, with 9 bases between. The CDR3 region has the DNA TGTGCCAGCAGCCAGCGACACCAGAACACTGAAGCTTTCTTT. It codes for CASSQRHQNTEAFF.

This chain joins TRBV5-1 and TRBJ2-3; TRBD1 agrees at 7 bases. V gave up 4 bases and J gave up 3 bases; unmatched junction bases: 11. Germline CDR1 reads SGHRS; CDR2 reads YFSETQ. The CDR3 has 16 amino acids. The CDR3 sequence is CASSPWDSSRTDTQYF. Here the CDR3 DNA reads TGCGCCAGCAGCCCATGGGACAGCTCCAGGACAGATACGCAGTATTTT.

This clonotype appeared a few times. The genes are TRBV29-1 and TRBJ2-3; the match to TRBD2 covers 7 bases. V gave up 2 bases and J gave up 1 base; unmatched junction bases: 0. The germline gives CDR1 SQVTM, CDR2 ANQGSEA. The CDR3 sequence is 13 residues long. The CDR3 coding sequence is TGCAGCGTTGAAACTAGCGGCACAGATACGCAGTATTTT. Translating it yields CSVETSGTDTQYF.

This clonotype was counted ten times or more. The gene calls are TRBV28 and TRBJ2-7; D unclear. The germline CDR1 and CDR2 sequences are MDHEN and SYDVKM. The CDR3 is made up of 10 amino acids. Trimming pared 8 bases from V and 1 base from J, leaving 3 bases between. CDR3 in amino acids: CASGSYEQYF. The CDR3 nucleotides read TGTGCCAGCGGGTCCTACGAGCAGTACTTC.

J is TRBJ2-7 and V is TRBV4-2; a possible D gene is TRBD2 (5 bases). Germline V lookup: CDR1 LGHNA, CDR2 YNFKEQ. The V gene lost 1 base and the J gene lost 3 bases, with 16 bases spanning the gap. The CDR3 extends over 16 amino acids. CDR3 bases: TGTGCCAGCAGCCAAGGCGGTCCCGGGAAATACTACGAGCAGTACTTC. Translated, it gives CASSQGGPGKYYEQYF.

In its sample, this clonotype was seen many times. This chain uses TRBV6-7 with TRBJ2-2; 8 positions match TRBD2. TRBV6-7 qualifies as an ORF whose function is uncertain. The J segment lost 7 bases and the V segment lost 7 bases, leaving 8 bases of the junction unmatched. The CDR3 spans 14 residues. This chain's CDR3 is CASTLAAVGGELFF. In DNA form, the CDR3 reads TGTGCCAGCACACTAGCGGCGGTCGGCGGGGAGCTGTTTTTT.